This T cell receptor (beta chain) was sequenced in a study of T-cell reconstitution after alpha-beta-depleted transplantation in children. Of note for this clonotype: This may be a read error: a much more frequent sequence differs by one nucleotide.

Unique molecular identifiers were used in preparing the TCRbeta library. TCRdb used MiXCR to reprocess the PCR reads, holding one entry per CDR3 protein. The sample contains hundreds of thousands of distinct CDR3 sequences, 16% of which appear only once. This sequence originates from a human donor who donated a stem cell graft to a child with acute myeloid leukemia. The material was PBMCs from the stem cell graft donor, obtained from the stem cell graft.

The CDR3 DNA reads as TGCAGTGCTAGAGATTGGACGGGACAGGGATTCTACGCGCAGTACTTC. Translation: CSARDWTGQGFYAQYF. The V call is TRBV20-1, the J call TRBJ2-7, with 9 bases aligning to TRBD1. The V gene's germline CDR1 is DFQATT and CDR2 SNEGSKA (reference sequence). The CDR3 is 16 residues long.